A single sample is the source of the 13 T cell receptor beta chains below, sequenced in a study of T cells in Graves' hyperthyroidism and ophthalmopathy (dated by TCRdb to about 2019). Preparation of the library involved multiplex PCR. Sequencing took place on an Illumina HiSeq 2000. The TCR beta CDR3 regions were amplified from RNA transcripts. For the first round of RT-PCR on the TCR CDR3, the HTBI primer set was used together with the Qiagen OneStep RT-PCR kit. The raw public reads went through TCRdb reprocessing: fastp at Q25, MiXCR clone calling, in-frame beta chains kept. Every CDR3 protein is listed once, alongside the most common genes and DNA of its rows. In this sample the table shows about 500,000 distinct CDR3 sequences, about an eighth of which occur a single time. 17% of the sample is in the top ten clones. The sequenced sample was blood. All receptors come from a woman younger than 35 with Graves' hyperthyroidism.

Notes on this clonotype: A far larger clone is a single base away, which makes a read error likely. V gene TRBV7-9 combines with J gene TRBJ2-2; D gene uncertain. The germline V and J ends were trimmed by 1 base and 3 bases, with 3 bases remaining between them. In germline, CDR1 is SEHNR, CDR2 FQNEAQ (reference sequence). The length of the CDR3 is 13 residues. Here the CDR3 DNA reads TGTGCCAGCAGCTTAGGGTACACCGGGGAGCTGTTTTTT. Its protein product is CASSLGYTGELFF.

The sample holds many counts of this clonotype. The V call is TRBV18, the J call TRBJ1-2, with 8 bases that match TRBD1. Losses at the gene ends were 2 bases for V and 2 bases for J; bases not matched to a gene: 10. The germline V gene has CDR1 KGHSH and CDR2 LQKENI. The CDR3 has 17 residues. In DNA, the CDR3 is TGTGCCAGCTCACCAATAATGCCTGGACAGGGAAACTATGGCTACACCTTC. Translation gives CASSPIMPGQGNYGYTF.

This clonotype occurred many times. This chain joins TRBV12-3 or TRBV12-4 and TRBJ2-1; the match to TRBD2 covers 13 bases. The CDR3 runs to 13 residues. With 10 bases clipped from V and 6 bases from J, the junction kept 3 bases outside the gene matches. The CDR3 DNA sequence: TGTGCCACCCGACTAGCGGGAGGCAATGAGCAGTTCTTC. This codes for CATRLAGGNEQFF.

This rearrangement joins TRBV28 to TRBJ1-3, with D unresolved. CDR1 and CDR2 from the germline V gene are MDHEN and SYDVKM. The CDR3 spans 13 residues. The V end lost 4 bases, the J end lost 0 bases, and 4 bases lay between the germline ends. The CDR3 DNA reads as TGTGCCAGCAGTTCTACCTCTGGAAACACCATATATTTT. Translation gives CASSSTSGNTIYF.

This chain links TRBV12-5 with TRBJ1-3; no clear D gene. V lost 3 bases and J 4 bases, leaving 10 bases between the germline ends. The CDR3 is 14 residues long. Germline CDR1 LGHNT, CDR2 FRNRAP. CDR3 DNA: TGTGCTAGTGGTTTAAGGTTAGGGGGAAACACCATATATTTT. Its protein product is CASGLRLGGNTIYF.

Note on this clonotype: A much more abundant neighbour one base away suggests this may be a read error. The rearrangement uses TRBV19 and TRBJ1-1; D is undetermined. Germline V gives CDR1 LNHDA, CDR2 SQIVND (reference sequence). This CDR3 region has 11 residues. CDR3 coding DNA: TGTGCCAGTAGTTTACTCACTGAAGCTCTCTTT. Translating it yields CASSLLTEALF.

This clonotype was detected many times. The chain recombines TRBV11-2 with TRBJ2-3, with 9 bases that match TRBD2. This CDR3 has 17 amino acids. V gave up 6 bases and J gave up 2 bases; unmatched junction bases: 12. Looked up from germline, CDR1 is SGHAT and CDR2 is FQNNGV. The CDR3 reads CASSPSSGVRITDTQYF. The DNA for the CDR3 is TGTGCCAGCAGTCCTTCTAGCGGGGTGAGGATCACAGATACGCAGTATTTT.

Many counts were recorded for this clonotype. This chain joins TRBV7-9 and TRBJ2-3; possible D gene TRBD2, 6 bases. The CDR3 sequence is 15 residues long. V gave up 1 base and J gave up 0 bases, with 8 bases separating them. CDR1 is SEHNR and CDR2 is FQNEAQ in the germline V gene (reference sequence). For the CDR3, the DNA is TGTGCCAGCAGCTTAGGCGGGACCAGCACAGATACGCAGTATTTT. The encoded protein is CASSLGGTSTDTQYF.

In regard to this clonotype: Possible read error: a much larger clone is one base away. V is TRBV20-1 and J is TRBJ2-1; 7 bases are shared with TRBD2. The germline CDR1 and CDR2 sequences are DFQATT and SNEGSKA (reference sequence). The CDR3 loop spans 16 amino acids. The CDR3: CSAGDVGGSSYNEQFF. The CDR3 bases are TGCAGTGCTGGAGATGTCGGGGGGAGCTCCTACAATGAGCAGTTCTTC.

This clonotype occurred many times. The genes are TRBV10-3 and TRBJ1-2; 9 nucleotides align to TRBD1. The CDR3 runs to 16 residues. With 6 bases clipped from V and 0 bases from J, the junction kept 8 bases outside the gene matches. Germline V gene data show CDR1 as ENHRY and CDR2 as SYGVKD. The CDR3 bases are TGTGCCATCAGCGGGCATCGACAGGGGGCTAACTATGGCTACACCTTC. Its translation is CAISGHRQGANYGYTF.

In the case of this clonotype: The junction departs from germline at one end; a sequencing error may be responsible. The rearrangement links TRBV30 to TRBJ1-5; D uncertain. The CDR3 has 13 amino acids. Looked up from germline, CDR1 is GTSNPN and CDR2 is SVGIG (reference sequence). The CDR3 DNA sequence: TGTGCCCGGAGCCCCACATCGGGTCAGCCCCAGCATTTT. It yields the protein CARSPTSGQPQHF. The full variable domain, rest sourced from reference TRBV30 and TRBJ1-5, is SQTIHQWPATLVQPVGSPLSLECTVEGTSNPNLYWYRQAAGRGLQLLFYSVGIGQISSEVPQNLSASRPQDRQFILSSKKLLLSDSGFYLCARSPTSGQPQHFGDGTRLSIL.

This clonotype was counted a few times. This sequence joins TRBV6-2 or TRBV6-3 and TRBJ2-3; 11 bases match TRBD1. V lost 4 bases, J lost 5 bases, and 11 bases stayed unmatched. The V gene's germline CDR1 is MNHEY and CDR2 SVGEGT. CDR3 length equals 17 residues. This chain's CDR3 is CASSSTMPGQGGDTQYF. The CDR3 DNA sequence: TGTGCCAGCAGTTCTACCATGCCGGGACAGGGGGGAGATACGCAGTATTTT.

This clonotype was picked up many times. CDR3 DNA sequence: TGTGCCAGCAGCTTCCCAAGGGGAAACACCATATATTTT. Protein product: CASSFPRGNTIYF. The chain couples TRBV11-2 to TRBJ1-3; D call uncertain. Trimming left V 3 bases short and J 4 bases short, with 7 bases between. The CDR3 has 13 amino acids. The germline V gene has CDR1 SGHAT and CDR2 FQNNGV.